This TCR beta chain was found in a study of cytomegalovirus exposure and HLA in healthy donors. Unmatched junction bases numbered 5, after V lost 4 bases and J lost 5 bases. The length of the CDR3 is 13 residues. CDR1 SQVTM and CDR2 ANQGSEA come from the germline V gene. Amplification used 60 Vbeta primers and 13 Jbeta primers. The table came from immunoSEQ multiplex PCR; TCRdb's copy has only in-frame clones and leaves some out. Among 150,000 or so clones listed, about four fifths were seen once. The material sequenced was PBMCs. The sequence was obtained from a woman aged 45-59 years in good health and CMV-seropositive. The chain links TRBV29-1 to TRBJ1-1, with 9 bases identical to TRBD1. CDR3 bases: TGCAGCGTTGGACAGGGGGGTAGGACTGAAGCTTTCTTT. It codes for CSVGQGGRTEAFF.